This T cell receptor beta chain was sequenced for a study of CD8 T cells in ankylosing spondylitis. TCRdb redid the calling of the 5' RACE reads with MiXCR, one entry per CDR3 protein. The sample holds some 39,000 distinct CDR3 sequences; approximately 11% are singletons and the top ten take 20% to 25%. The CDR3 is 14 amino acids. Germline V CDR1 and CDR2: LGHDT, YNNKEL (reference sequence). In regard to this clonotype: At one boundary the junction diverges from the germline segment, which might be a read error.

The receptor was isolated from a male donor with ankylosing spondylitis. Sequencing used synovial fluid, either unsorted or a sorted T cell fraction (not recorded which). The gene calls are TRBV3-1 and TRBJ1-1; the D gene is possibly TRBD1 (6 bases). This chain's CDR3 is CVSSQLTGGTEAFF. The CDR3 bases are TGTGTCAGCAGCCAACTGACAGGAGGCACTGAAGCTTTCTTT.